This passage covers 14 T cell receptor beta chains from one sample sequenced in a study of cytomegalovirus exposure and HLA in healthy donors. 13 Jbeta primers and 60 Vbeta primers were used for the PCR. Profiling relied on immunoSEQ multiplex PCR, and the TCRdb table lists in-frame clones only, not all of them. The sample records more than 80,000 clones, roughly 76% being singletons. The source material was PBMCs. All receptors come from a human donor in good health.

This clone appeared once. The chain is built from TRBV5-6 and TRBJ2-7, with a weak D call TRBD1 (7 bases). CDR3 length equals 16 residues. V shed 4 bases and J shed 2 bases, with 19 bases lying between them. In germline, CDR1 is SGHDT, CDR2 YYEEEE. CDR3 sequence reads: CASSPGAGGIAYEQYF. CDR3 bases: TGTGCCAGCAGCCCGGGGGCAGGGGGGATTGCCTACGAGCAGTACTTC.

The chain recombines TRBV18 with TRBJ1-1; 8 bases are a match to TRBD1. Trimming cost V 6 bases and J 8 bases; bases outside gene matches: 8. The V gene's germline CDR1 is KGHSH and CDR2 LQKENI. CDR3 size: 13 residues. This chain's CDR3 is CASSPTTGAEAFF. The CDR3, as DNA: TGTGCCAGCTCTCCAACGACAGGGGCAGAAGCTTTCTTT.

The chain recombines TRBV5-6 with TRBJ2-1; 8 bases align to TRBD1. Germline CDR1 reads SGHDT; CDR2 reads YYEEEE. The V and J ends lost 6 bases and 10 bases, in that order; junction bases with no gene match: 15. There are 15 residues in the CDR3. CDR3 residues: CASTEPGGQAPEQFF. CDR3 nucleotides: TGTGCCAGCACCGAACCTGGGGGACAGGCTCCCGAGCAGTTCTTC.

The gene calls are TRBV5-6 and TRBJ1-5, with 8 bases lining up with TRBD1. Germline lookup yields CDR1 SGHDT and CDR2 YYEEEE. With V trimmed by 3 bases and J by 2 bases, 4 bases remained unmatched. This CDR3 is built from 15 residues. In nucleotides, the CDR3 is TGTGCCAGCAGCTCGACAGGGGAAGGCAATCAGCCCCAGCATTTT. This sequence encodes CASSSTGEGNQPQHF. The full variable domain, with the rest looked up from reference TRBV5-6 and TRBJ1-5, is DAGVTQSPTHLIKTRGQQVTLRCSPKSGHDTVSWYQQALGQGPQFIFQYYEEEERQRGNFPDRFSGHQFPNYSSELNVNALLLGDSALYLCASSSTGEGNQPQHFGDGTRLSIL.

CDR3 residues: CASSSGTGGYGYTF. CDR3 DNA sequence: TGTGCCAGCAGTTCTGGTACAGGGGGGTATGGCTACACCTTC. The chain joins TRBV6-1 to TRBJ1-2; 8 bases agree with TRBD1. The V and J ends lost 5 bases and 5 bases, in that order; junction bases with no gene match: 7. The germline gives CDR1 MNHNS, CDR2 SASEGT. This CDR3 comprises 14 residues.

J is TRBJ2-7 and V is TRBV7-9; D gene ambiguous. Germline values: CDR1 SEHNR, CDR2 FQNEAQ (reference sequence). V was trimmed by 4 bases and J by 4 bases, leaving 8 bases between them. The CDR3 sequence is 12 residues long. CDR3 sequence reads: CASSSRGYEQYF. CDR3 DNA: TGTGCCAGCAGCTCCCGAGGATACGAGCAGTACTTC.

The V and J genes are TRBV10-3 and TRBJ1-6, with 7 bases fitting TRBD1. This CDR3 is built from 17 residues. Germline lookup yields CDR1 ENHRY and CDR2 SYGVKD. V lost 4 bases and J lost 7; bases outside the gene matches: 13. This CDR3 reads CAISGDRLIFRNSPLHF. DNA for the CDR3: TGTGCCATCAGTGGGGACAGACTGATTTTTAGAAATTCACCCCTCCACTTT.

The V gene is TRBV6-4, the J gene TRBJ2-1; 7 positions agree with TRBD2. The CDR3 is 14 residues long. Looked up from germline, CDR1 is MRHNA and CDR2 is SNTAGT. J lost 5 bases, V lost 6 bases, and 7 bases had no gene match. CDR3 sequence (DNA): TGTGCCAGCAGACCCAGCGGGAAAGACAATGAGCAGTTCTTC. Protein: CASRPSGKDNEQFF.

CDR3 bases: TGTGCCAGCAGCTCGGACAGGAGTAACTATGGCTACACCTTC. Its protein product is CASSSDRSNYGYTF. The J gene is TRBJ1-2, the V gene TRBV2, with TRBD1 matching over 7 bases. The CDR3 spans 14 residues. In germline, CDR1 is SNHLY, CDR2 FYNNEI. V was pared by 6 bases and J by 1 base, with 5 bases of the junction left unmatched. The full variable domain, rest sourced from reference TRBV2 and TRBJ1-2, is EPEVTQTPSHQVTQMGQEVILRCVPISNHLYFYWYRQILGQKVEFLVSFYNNEISEKSEIFDDQFSVERPDGSNFTLKIRSTKLEDSAMYFCASSSDRSNYGYTFGSGTRLTVV.

The chain recombines TRBV11-2 with TRBJ2-3; no firm D call. Trimming pared 0 bases from V and 6 bases from J, leaving 10 bases between. This CDR3 contains 14 residues. CDR1 is SGHAT, CDR2 FQNNGV, per germline. CDR3 coding DNA: TGTGCCAGCAGCTTAGAGTGGGCGCTGGATACGCAGTATTTT. Protein product: CASSLEWALDTQYF.

In DNA, the CDR3 is TGTGCCAGCAGTGAAACTTTAGGAAAAGTGGGCTCTAACTATGGCTACACCTTC. Translated: CASSETLGKVGSNYGYTF. The genes are TRBV25-1 and TRBJ1-2; D gene uncertain. Germline V CDR1 and CDR2: MGHDK, SYGVNS. The CDR3 extends over 18 amino acids. The ends were cut back, 2 bases at V and 0 bases at J, with 19 bases in the middle.

The J gene is TRBJ1-4, the V gene TRBV6-5; D is unresolved. Between the trimmed V and J ends, which lost 6 bases and 10 bases, there was a span of 12 bases. The CDR3 runs to 12 residues. Looked up from germline, CDR1 is MNHEY and CDR2 is SVGAGI. CDR3 nucleotide sequence: TGTGCCAGCAGCACACCGGCAGGAAAACTGTTTTTT. Amino acids: CASSTPAGKLFF.

In this sample, this clone turned up a few times. This chain uses TRBV6-6 with TRBJ1-2; D not certain. Germline CDR1 MNHNY, CDR2 SVGAGI (reference sequence). V lost 8 bases to trimming and J lost 7 bases, with 17 bases between them. The CDR3 is 13 amino acids. The CDR3 protein is CASGETARGGYTF. CDR3 in DNA: TGTGCCAGCGGAGAGACGGCCCGAGGTGGCTACACCTTC.

The CDR3, as DNA: TGCGCCAGCAGCTTACAGGGCTCGAACACTGAAGCTTTCTTT. It is translated as CASSLQGSNTEAFF. The chain employs TRBV5-1 and TRBJ1-1, with D perhaps matching TRBD1 (6 bases). The CDR3 contains 14 residues. Trimming pared 2 bases from V and 1 base from J, leaving 9 bases between. CDR1 and CDR2 from the germline V gene are SGHRS and YFSETQ.